These 26 T cell receptor beta chains came from one sample sequenced in a study of technical replicates of blood from a handful of donors. Data came from immunoSEQ multiplex PCR; TCRdb stores just in-frame clones and leaves some out. The data hold 79,000 or so clones, with roughly 91% observed a single time. The sample was T cells isolated from PBMCs. Receptors were obtained from a human donor in good health.

This rearrangement joins TRBV25-1 to TRBJ2-1, with 7 nucleotides matching TRBD2. The CDR3 loop spans 17 amino acids. Trimming took 0 bases from V and 8 from J; bases not matched to a gene: 13. The germline CDR1 and CDR2 sequences are MGHDK and SYGVNS. CDR3 sequence: CASSEYAMRRGSDEQFF. Here the CDR3 DNA reads TGTGCCAGCAGTGAATATGCAATGCGGCGGGGGTCAGATGAGCAGTTCTTC.

V gene TRBV9 combines with J gene TRBJ2-1; the D gene is possibly TRBD2 (5 bases). Between the trimmed V and J ends, which lost 4 bases and 8 bases, there was a span of 16 bases. Germline CDR1 reads SGDLS; CDR2 reads YYNGEE. The CDR3 covers 14 residues. The CDR3 loop is CASSTRDPTDEQFF. CDR3 in DNA: TGTGCCAGCAGCACCCGGGATCCGACGGATGAGCAGTTCTTC.

The chain has TRBV2 and TRBJ2-1, with 8 bases fitting TRBD1. Germline V CDR1 and CDR2: SNHLY, FYNNEI. This CDR3 has 16 amino acids. V was clipped by 6 bases and J by 5 bases; unmatched bases: 12. The CDR3 here is CASSLRTGLGNNEQFF. In DNA form, the CDR3 reads TGTGCCAGCAGCTTAAGGACAGGGTTGGGTAACAATGAGCAGTTCTTC.

The rearrangement uses TRBV7-2 and TRBJ2-5; TRBD2 aligns across 7 bases. This CDR3 is built from 14 residues. CDR1 and CDR2 from the germline V gene are SGHTA and FQGNSA. Losses at the gene ends were 6 bases for V and 3 bases for J; bases not matched to a gene: 7. CDR3: CASSYYAGEETQYF. As DNA, the CDR3 is TGTGCCAGCAGTTATTATGCGGGAGAAGAGACCCAGTACTTC. Looking up the rest from reference TRBV7-2 and TRBJ2-5 gives the full variable domain: GAGVSQSPSNKVTEKGKDVELRCDPISGHTALYWYRQSLGQGLEFLIYFQGNSAPDKSGLPSDRFSAERTGGSVSTLTIQRTQQEDSAVYLCASSYYAGEETQYFGPGTRLLVL.

As DNA, the CDR3 is TGCGCCAGCAACTACTCTCCGGGACAGGGGGTTAACACCGGGGAGCTGTTTTTT. Amino acids: CASNYSPGQGVNTGELFF. This chain connects TRBV5-1 to TRBJ2-2; TRBD1 agrees at 11 bases. Looked up from germline, CDR1 is SGHRS and CDR2 is YFSETQ. Trimming took 6 bases from V and 2 from J; bases not matched to a gene: 12. The CDR3 has 18 residues.

This clone occurred once. The chain joins TRBV11-2 to TRBJ2-7; 7 nucleotides agree with TRBD1. The CDR3 sequence is 15 residues long. Germline lookup yields CDR1 SGHAT and CDR2 FQNNGV. Trimming removed 0 bases from V and 3 bases from J; junction bases left unmatched: 5. The CDR3 spells CASSLEQGTLYEQYF. Written as DNA, the CDR3 is TGTGCCAGCAGCTTAGAACAGGGGACCCTCTACGAGCAGTACTTC.

The CDR3 region has the DNA TGCAGCGTTGTTTCCTCACCGGGACAGGGGGGTTCCTACGAGCAGTACTTC. This sequence encodes CSVVSSPGQGGSYEQYF. J is TRBJ2-7 and V is TRBV29-1; 11 nucleotides match TRBD1. This CDR3 has 17 amino acids. The germline gives CDR1 SQVTM, CDR2 ANQGSEA. Trimming cost V 4 bases and J 1 base; bases outside gene matches: 12.

V usage is TRBV4-2 and J usage is TRBJ2-3, with TRBD2 identical over 10 bases. V shed 1 base and J 4 bases; nucleotides not matched to a gene: 5. Germline-derived CDR1 and CDR2 are LGHNA and YNFKEQ. The CDR3 spans 16 residues. The DNA for the CDR3 is TGTGCCAGCAGCCAAGTAGAGCGGGGGGGCGCAGATACGCAGTATTTT. Protein: CASSQVERGGADTQYF.

The V call is TRBV6-5, the J call TRBJ2-7; 7 positions agree with TRBD1. Germline V CDR1 and CDR2: MNHEY, SVGAGI. The CDR3 is made up of 13 amino acids. V trimming: 5 bases; J trimming: 2 bases; junction bases outside the gene matches: 3. The CDR3 region is CASSPGTAYEQYF. CDR3 coding DNA: TGTGCCAGCAGTCCCGGGACAGCCTACGAGCAGTACTTC.

The chain links TRBV5-1 to TRBJ2-7; 10 bases line up with TRBD1. The CDR3 loop spans 15 amino acids. V lost 5 bases, J lost 5 bases, and 10 bases stayed unmatched. Germline loops: CDR1 SGHRS, CDR2 YFSETQ. The CDR3 DNA reads as TGCGCCAGCAGTCGCGGCGGGACAGGGGTCCACGAGCAGTACTTC. Protein: CASSRGGTGVHEQYF.

The rearrangement joins TRBV6-6 to TRBJ1-1; perhaps TRBD1 as D (5 bases). Germline V gene lookup returns CDR1 MNHNY and CDR2 SVGAGI (reference sequence). This CDR3 is built from 15 residues. V lost 0 bases to trimming and J lost 1 base, with 9 bases between them. CDR3 loop: CASSYSVQENTEAFF. CDR3 nucleotide sequence: TGTGCCAGCAGTTACTCAGTACAGGAGAACACTGAAGCTTTCTTT.

V and J are TRBV19 and TRBJ1-5, with 10 bases fitting TRBD1. This CDR3 is 15 amino acids long. Germline CDR1 LNHDA, CDR2 SQIVND (reference sequence). The junction had 9 bases not matched to a gene; V was cut back by 4 bases and J by 9 bases. DNA for the CDR3: TGTGCCAGTAGTAGGGACAGGGGCCGACAGGGGCCCCAGCATTTT. As protein: CASSRDRGRQGPQHF.

This rearrangement joins TRBV28 to TRBJ1-5, with D possibly TRBD1 on 6 matching bases. The CDR3 has 14 residues. CDR1 is MDHEN and CDR2 is SYDVKM in the germline V gene. Trimming pared 6 bases from V and 13 bases from J, leaving 22 bases between. CDR3 bases: TGTGCCAGCAGCTCTCCTGGTGGGGGCCGGGAACAGCATTTT. It translates to CASSSPGGGREQHF. Filled out from reference TRBV28 and TRBJ1-5, the complete variable domain reads DVKVTQSSRYLVKRTGEKVFLECVQDMDHENMFWYRQDPGLGLRLIYFSYDVKMKEKGDIPEGYSVSREKKERFSLILESASTNQTSMYLCASSSPGGGREQHFGDGTRLSIL.

The V and J genes are TRBV10-3 and TRBJ2-2; perhaps TRBD2 as D (6 bases). This CDR3 is built from 14 residues. Trimming removed 10 bases at V and 5 bases at J, with 17 bases between. The germline V gene has CDR1 ENHRY and CDR2 SYGVKD. Here the CDR3 reads CATRDFLQTGELFF. The CDR3 nucleotides read TGTGCCACCAGGGACTTCCTCCAAACCGGGGAGCTGTTTTTT.

V usage is TRBV27 and J usage is TRBJ2-7, with TRBD2 as a possible D gene (5 bases). V was cut by 3 bases and J by 5 bases, with 14 bases left in between. The V gene's germline CDR1 is MNHEY and CDR2 SMNVEV (reference sequence). The CDR3 totals 14 residues. CDR3 in DNA: TGTGCCAGCAGTTTTGGCCTCCTAGCCCACGAGCAGTACTTC. Its translation: CASSFGLLAHEQYF.

The chain couples TRBV15 to TRBJ1-5; D is ambiguous. Germline V gene data show CDR1 as LNHNV and CDR2 as YYDKDF (reference sequence). The ends were cut back, 0 bases at V and 7 bases at J, with 16 bases in the middle. The CDR3 consists of 16 residues. CDR3 nucleotide sequence: TGTGCCACCAGCAGAGATACGACCACAGAGGGCCAGCCCCAGCATTTT. Protein sequence: CATSRDTTTEGQPQHF.

The chain carries TRBV5-1 and TRBJ2-7; D is unclear. The CDR3 consists of 12 residues. The V end lost 5 bases, the J end lost 3 bases, and 9 bases lay between the germline ends. Per the germline V gene, CDR1 is SGHRS and CDR2 is YFSETQ. For the CDR3, the DNA is TGCGCCAGCAGATCAACAGACTACGAGCAGTACTTC. Encoded protein: CASRSTDYEQYF. Together with reference TRBV5-1 and TRBJ2-7, the CDR3 gives the full variable domain: KAGVTQTPRYLIKTRGQQVTLSCSPISGHRSVSWYQQTPGQGLQFLFEYFSETQRNKGNFPGRFSGRQFSNSRSEMNVSTLELGDSALYLCASRSTDYEQYFGPGTRLTVT.

A single count supports this clone. V usage is TRBV19 and J usage is TRBJ1-5; tentative D call: TRBD1 (5 bases). The CDR3 has 15 amino acids. Germline CDR1 and CDR2: LNHDA and SQIVND (reference sequence). The V end lost 7 bases, the J end lost 5 bases, and 18 bases lay between the germline ends. The CDR3 loop is CASNSHGGIDQPQHF. DNA for the CDR3: TGTGCCAGTAATTCACATGGGGGGATAGATCAGCCCCAGCATTTT.

In this sample, this clone turned up once. The chain's CDR3 is CASSAGQYRWYGYTF. The CDR3 DNA reads as TGTGCCAGCAGCGCTGGACAATATCGTTGGTATGGCTACACCTTC. The chain links TRBV9 to TRBJ1-2, with a possible D match to TRBD1 (5 bases). CDR3 length: 15 amino acids. Trimming shortened V by 3 bases and J by 5 bases, and 17 bases separated the two germline ends. Germline V gene sequence: CDR1 SGDLS, CDR2 YYNGEE.

The V gene is TRBV21-1, the J gene TRBJ2-3; TRBD2, as called in the table, went unchecked against the DNA. TRBV21-1 corresponds to a pseudogene. The CDR3 is 17 amino acids. The CDR3 is CASNHLAGGLPTDTQYF. The CDR3 DNA follows: TGTGCCAGCAACCATCTAGCGGGGGGCCTCCCCACAGATACGCAGTATTTT.

This clone was counted once. CDR3 nucleotide sequence: TGTGCCAGCAGTAAGGCGGGTTACGAGCAGTACTTC. It is translated as CASSKAGYEQYF. V gene TRBV28 combines with J gene TRBJ2-7; D possibly corresponds to TRBD2 (5 bases). CDR1 is MDHEN, CDR2 SYDVKM, per germline. V dropped 5 bases and J dropped 4 bases, with 9 bases sitting between them. The CDR3 sequence is 12 residues long.

The chain carries TRBV6-1 and TRBJ2-7, with D possibly matching TRBD2 (7 bases). The CDR3 spans 18 residues. The germline V and J ends were trimmed by 2 bases and 4 bases, with 24 bases remaining between them. Germline V gene data show CDR1 as MNHNS and CDR2 as SASEGT. The CDR3 loop is CASSEWRGGREIAYEQYF. The CDR3 DNA sequence: TGTGCCAGCAGTGAATGGAGAGGGGGGCGGGAGATTGCATACGAGCAGTACTTC.

The genes are TRBV5-1 and TRBJ2-7, with 8 positions matching TRBD2. V lost 4 bases to trimming and J lost 4 bases; unmatched junction nucleotides: 13. Germline V CDR1 and CDR2: SGHRS, YFSETQ. The CDR3 loop spans 16 amino acids. CDR3 sequence: CASSASPRGAGYEQYF. The CDR3 nucleotides read TGCGCCAGCAGCGCCAGCCCGCGGGGGGCCGGATACGAGCAGTACTTC.

The rearrangement links TRBV5-5 to TRBJ1-4; weak D call: TRBD1 (5 bases). Germline CDR1 SGHKS, CDR2 YYEKEE (reference sequence). Trimming stripped 4 bases from V and 8 bases from J, with 18 bases between. This CDR3 comprises 15 residues. The CDR3 DNA reads as TGTGCCAGCAGCACCAAGGAGGGGTTGGGAGAAAAACTGTTTTTT. Its protein is CASSTKEGLGEKLFF.

The chain carries TRBV13 and TRBJ1-1; D is possibly TRBD1 (5 bases). CDR1 and CDR2 from the germline V gene are PRHDT and FYEKMQ (reference sequence). The CDR3 is 14 amino acids. V lost 3 bases and J lost 1, with 9 bases in between. The CDR3 loop is CASSLDTSNTEAFF. DNA for the CDR3: TGTGCCAGCAGCTTGGACACCTCGAACACTGAAGCTTTCTTT.

The J gene is TRBJ2-2, the V gene TRBV7-7, with 7 nucleotides matching TRBD1. V was clipped by 5 bases and J by 2 bases; unmatched bases: 11. The germline gives CDR1 SSHAT, CDR2 FNYEAQ (reference sequence). The CDR3 is made up of 17 amino acids. The CDR3 DNA reads as TGTGCCAGCAGCGGAACAGGGGCCGATATTAACACCGGGGAGCTGTTTTTT. It codes for CASSGTGADINTGELFF.